The 11 T cell receptor beta chains listed next were all sequenced from one sample in a study of cytotoxic CD8 clonotypes in ibrutinib-treated CLL. Produced via immunoSEQ multiplex PCR; TCRdb's table is partial and in-frame only. There are 27,000 or so clones in the sample; roughly 85% occur only once, and about 7.8% lies in the top ten. Specimen: PBMCs, collected after 24 months of ibrutinib treatment. These receptor sequences come from a human donor with chronic lymphocytic leukemia.

The rearrangement joins TRBV19 to TRBJ1-5; TRBD1 is a possible D gene (6 bases). V lost 5 bases and J 8 bases, leaving 16 bases between the germline ends. Germline CDR1 reads LNHDA; CDR2 reads SQIVND (reference sequence). The CDR3 contains 14 residues. In nucleotides, the CDR3 is TGTGCCAGTAGTGTGACAGGAGGTGGCGAGCCCCAGCATTTT. Amino acid sequence: CASSVTGGGEPQHF.

The CDR3 protein is CASSQTANYGYTF. The CDR3 DNA reads as TGTGCCAGCAGCCAGACAGCTAACTATGGCTACACCTTC. This chain uses TRBV7-3 with TRBJ1-2; D perhaps matches TRBD1 (5 bases). This CDR3 comprises 13 residues. V was shortened by 5 bases and J by 0 bases, with 7 bases between the two germline ends. Looked up from germline, CDR1 is SGHTA and CDR2 is FQGTGA.

In this sample, this clone turned up a few times. The chain is built from TRBV6-4 and TRBJ1-6; D gene uncertain. V lost 3 bases to trimming and J lost 8 bases, with 8 bases between them. Germline V gives CDR1 MRHNA, CDR2 SNTAGT. CDR3 length: 13 residues. CDR3 DNA sequence: TGTGCCAGCAGTGAATCCCCTTATTCACCCCTCCACTTT. Its protein product is CASSESPYSPLHF.

The chain employs TRBV10-3 and TRBJ2-3; 7 nucleotides agree with TRBD2. Trimming took 3 bases from V and 7 from J; bases not matched to a gene: 13. There are 16 residues in the CDR3. CDR1 is ENHRY and CDR2 is SYGVKD in the germline V gene. The CDR3 DNA follows: TGTGCCATCAGTGACCCCCTGGCGGGGGTCGGGAATACGCAGTATTTT. Residues: CAISDPLAGVGNTQYF.

The V and J genes are TRBV18 and TRBJ2-2; D could derive from TRBD1 or TRBD2 (5 bases each). This CDR3 is built from 19 residues. Germline V gene lookup returns CDR1 KGHSH and CDR2 LQKENI. Trimming stripped 0 bases from V and 0 bases from J, with 17 bases between. CDR3 loop: CASSPPGTDLIANTGELFF. CDR3 bases: TGTGCCAGCTCACCACCCGGGACGGACCTGATAGCGAACACCGGGGAGCTGTTTTTT.

This sequence joins TRBV5-4 and TRBJ1-4; D is ambiguous. The germline V gene has CDR1 SGHNT and CDR2 YYREEE (reference sequence). The V end lost 2 bases, the J end lost 7 bases, and 9 bases lay between the germline ends. There are 13 residues in the CDR3. CDR3 region: CASSFGVGEKLFF. The DNA for the CDR3 is TGTGCCAGCAGCTTCGGGGTGGGTGAAAAACTGTTTTTT.

The CDR3 spells CASSPQERGAGGNEQFF. Here the CDR3 DNA reads TGTGCCAGTAGTCCCCAAGAGCGGGGGGCAGGGGGCAATGAGCAGTTCTTC. The V and J genes are TRBV19 and TRBJ2-1; 9 bases are a match to TRBD2. Germline values: CDR1 LNHDA, CDR2 SQIVND (reference sequence). The CDR3 extends over 17 amino acids. With 5 bases clipped from V and 6 bases from J, the junction kept 14 bases outside the gene matches.

This sequence joins TRBV2 and TRBJ1-2; D gene uncertain. Germline CDR1 reads SNHLY; CDR2 reads FYNNEI. CDR3 length: 14 amino acids. Trimming removed 7 bases from V and 4 bases from J, with 16 bases in between. The CDR3 region is CASTFGRRGYGYTF. The CDR3 region has the DNA TGTGCCAGCACTTTTGGGCGACGGGGCTATGGCTACACCTTC.

The chain uses TRBV11-2 and TRBJ2-5; the D call may be TRBD1 or TRBD2 (5 bases each). This CDR3 is built from 13 residues. The V end lost 1 base, the J end lost 4 bases, and 7 bases lay between the germline ends. Per germline, CDR1 SGHAT and CDR2 FQNNGV. CDR3 amino acids: CASSLVGTETQYF. The CDR3, as DNA: TGTGCCAGCAGCTTAGTAGGGACAGAGACCCAGTACTTC.

The chain recombines TRBV5-1 with TRBJ1-2; no clear D gene. Per germline, CDR1 SGHRS and CDR2 YFSETQ. Trimming stripped 4 bases from V and 0 bases from J, with 7 bases between. The CDR3 extends over 13 amino acids. The CDR3 protein is CASSQGPNYGYTF. The CDR3 DNA reads as TGCGCCAGCAGCCAAGGACCTAACTATGGCTACACCTTC.

This clone was seen just once. V and J are TRBV6-4 and TRBJ1-3; D remains ambiguous. In germline, CDR1 is MRHNA, CDR2 SNTAGT. The CDR3 runs to 13 residues. Trimming left V 0 bases short and J 4 bases short, with 4 bases between. The CDR3 nucleotides read TGTGCCAGCAGTGACTCGTTAGGAAACACCATATATTTT. This codes for CASSDSLGNTIYF.